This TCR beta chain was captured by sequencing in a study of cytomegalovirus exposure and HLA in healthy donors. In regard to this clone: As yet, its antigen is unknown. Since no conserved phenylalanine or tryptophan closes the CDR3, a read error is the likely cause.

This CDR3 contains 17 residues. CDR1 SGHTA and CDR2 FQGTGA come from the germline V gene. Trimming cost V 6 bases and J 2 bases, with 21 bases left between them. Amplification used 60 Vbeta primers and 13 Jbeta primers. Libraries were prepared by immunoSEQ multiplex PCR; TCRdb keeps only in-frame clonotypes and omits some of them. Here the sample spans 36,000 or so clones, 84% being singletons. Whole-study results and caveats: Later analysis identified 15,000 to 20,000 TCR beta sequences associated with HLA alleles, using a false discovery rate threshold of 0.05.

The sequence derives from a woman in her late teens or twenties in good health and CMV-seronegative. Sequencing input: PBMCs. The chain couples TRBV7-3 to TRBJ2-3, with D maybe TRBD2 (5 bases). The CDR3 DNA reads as TGTGCCAGCAGTCTTAGCGACTCGAGCCGCCTCACAGATACGCAGTATCTT. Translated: CASSLSDSSRLTDTQYL.